The clone carrying this T cell receptor (beta chain) turned up a few times. No antigen is known for it. This sample was taken from a study of human T cells and chemical hapten exposure. Study-wide background: Read at 6 days, the patch tests placed 0.01% DPC on the upper back. Findings and limits, study-wide: There was a positive correlation between PT1 expanded TCR counts and patch test score. Relative to control repertoires, expanded TCRs gave rise to significantly more large CDR3 similarity clusters.

Documented time point: pre-sensitization, week 0. The treatment denotes: therapeutic diphenylcyclopropenone sensitization with weekly scalp DPC. Attachment of unique molecular identifiers to individual cDNA molecules was performed in the library. MiXCR, applied by TCRdb to the RACE reads, yields one record per CDR3 protein. Found here are 30,000 to 40,000 distinct CDR3 sequences, about 7.4% of them singletons; the top ten hold 1% to 1.5%. The CDR3 is 13 residues long. V was pared by 6 bases and J by 4 bases, with 13 bases between. Germline V gene data show CDR1 as SQVTM and CDR2 as ANQGSEA. V usage is TRBV29-1 and J usage is TRBJ1-3; D might be TRBD1 (5 bases). This TCR came from a woman in her forties or fifties with alopecia areata. Some clones in this sample may be carry-over from other donors' samples. The input for sequencing was whole blood, taken in connection with sensitization to the hapten diphenylcyclopropenone (DPC). The DNA for the CDR3 is TGCAGCGTGGAGGAAGGGGCAGGAAACACCATATATTTT. As protein: CSVEEGAGNTIYF. The full variable domain, in which reference TRBV29-1 and TRBJ1-3 provide the parts outside the CDR3, is SAVISQKPSRDICQRGTSLTIQCQVDSQVTMMFWYRQQPGQSLTLIATANQGSEATYESGFVIDKFPISRPNLTFSTLTVSNMSPEDSSIYLCSVEEGAGNTIYFGEGSWLTVV.